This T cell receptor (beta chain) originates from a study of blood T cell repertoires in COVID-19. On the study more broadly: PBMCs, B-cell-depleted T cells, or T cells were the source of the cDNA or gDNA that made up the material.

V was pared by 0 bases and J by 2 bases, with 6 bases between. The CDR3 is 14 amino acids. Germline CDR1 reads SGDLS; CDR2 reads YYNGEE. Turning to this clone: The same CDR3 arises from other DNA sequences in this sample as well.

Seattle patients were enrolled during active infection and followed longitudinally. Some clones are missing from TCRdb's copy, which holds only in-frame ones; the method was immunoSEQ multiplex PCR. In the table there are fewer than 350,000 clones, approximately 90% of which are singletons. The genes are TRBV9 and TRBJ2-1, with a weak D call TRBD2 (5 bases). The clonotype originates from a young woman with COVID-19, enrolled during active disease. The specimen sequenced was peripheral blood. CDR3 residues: CASSVAGTYNEQFF. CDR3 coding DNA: TGTGCCAGCAGCGTAGCCGGGACCTACAATGAGCAGTTCTTC.